Below, one T cell receptor (beta chain) is given with its context. Its antigen remains unidentified. Per-base quality was not reported, and no clone a single base away is much larger than it. The method was the immunoSEQ multiplex PCR assay. A mixture of 60 forward primers for TCR Vbeta segments and 13 reverse primers for TCR Jbeta segments was used in the multiplex PCR. The CDR3 region of rearranged TCR beta genes was amplified from genomic DNA with a multiplex PCR assay. The Illumina HiSeq System was used to sequence the amplified TCR beta libraries as 87-base-pair reads. The published analysis was carried out like this. A later analysis counted approximately 76 million unique TCR beta chains across the 500 to 850 repertoires, and 10 million to 11 million of these chains were shared by at least two donors. To remove PCR and sequencing errors, raw reads were error-corrected and collapsed into unique sequences using a nearest-neighbor algorithm that merged closely related sequences. Alignment of CDR3 sequences to IMGT reference sequences was used to assign V, D and J gene segments. Each retained sequence needed at least a six-nucleotide match to both a V gene segment and a J gene segment. Rearrangements were called productive when the CDR3 lacked stop codons and stayed in frame with V and J; all others were non-productive. CDR3 was defined by IMGT convention, running from the second conserved V-encoded cysteine to the conserved J-encoded phenylalanine. Sequences without an unambiguous match to a single V gene segment were excluded from the earlier analysis of several hundred of the donors. An earlier analysis of a few hundred of the donors called V segments functional above 56.7% productive rearrangements and segregating when the between-donor standard deviation exceeded 5%. To diagnose cytomegalovirus status from the catalog of TCR beta chain sequences, a statistical classification framework was built. A later analysis assigned V and J genes by comparing TCR nucleotide sequences with IMGT/GENE-DB human TR gene sequences. Using the TCRdist pipeline, a later analysis assigned CDR3 sequences along with most-parsimonious VDJ recombination scenarios. In a later analysis, each TCR beta chain was defined by its CDR3 amino acid sequence together with its V-gene family, and reads lacking a unique V-gene family were excluded. As a way to deal with suspected cross-contamination and a sequencing artifact, a later analysis dropped roughly 620 nucleotide sequences that were highly shared and had low generation probability. In a later analysis, a clonal expansion index for each public chain was calculated from normalized within-repertoire ranks of inferred template counts. In a later analysis, generation probabilities were computed using a VDJ recombination model fitted to out-of-frame rearrangements, and the results were checked against IGoR. A later analysis scored TCR-TCR, TCR-HLA and TCR-CMV co-occurrence with hypergeometric tests, applying a repertoire-size bias correction to TCR pairs. To estimate false discovery rates, a later analysis permuted the HLA or CMV assignments 20 times. In a later analysis, co-occurring TCRs were grouped using DBSCAN, with TCRdist sequence similarity added in when clustering inside HLA-allele-positive subsets. Repertoires with fewer than 30,000 or more than 120,000 public chains, plus five repertoires with anomalous nucleotide sharing, were excluded from co-occurrence clustering. What TCRdb holds here is the immuneACCESS table cut down to in-frame rearrangements. Part of the clones is not present; checked against another copy, under half of the missing clones reflect an unresolved V gene, and the others are unexplained. The DNA was the basis for D and trimming; V, J and clone size are from that table. For this sample there are about 94,000 clones; roughly three quarters appear just once. The top ten constitute around 3.4% of the sample.

The cohort was made up of 666 healthy bone marrow donors. All cohort members were sampled while nominally healthy, although unrecorded immune exposures were likely present. The donor was CMV seronegative and belonged to the group of roughly 330 seronegative cohort members. Each donor provided a peripheral blood sample, and peripheral blood mononuclear cells were used for TCR beta sequencing. Genomic DNA extraction from the blood cell samples was performed with the Qiagen DNeasy Blood Extraction Kit. Spanning cysteine to phenylalanine, the CDR3 consists of 14 amino acids. Of the read, only the CDR3 DNA is kept; its 42 bases are in frame from base 1. The germline V gene gives CDR1 as ENHRY and CDR2 as SYGVKD. V gives up 5 bases and J gives up 2 bases, and the segment between their germline ends measures 12 bases. This sample was included in a study of cytomegalovirus exposure and HLA in healthy donors (dated 2017 in TCRdb). For the wider study: An earlier analysis of 587 of the donors reported approximately 280 Gb of sequence data and approximately 120 million unique TCR beta sequences obtained from roughly 170 million T cells. Every discovery cohort repertoire had been produced on one sequencing platform. In the later analysis, no new phenotypic data were used to find candidate immune exposures; instead, reliance was placed on TCR beta sequences and their occurrence across donors. Because of strong linkage in the cohort, four or five DR-DQ haplotypes were treated as single units for association and clustering. Typing coverage varied by locus: about 620-630 donors for A, B, C, DRB1 and DQB1; more than 500 for DQA1; over 600 for DPA1; 450 to 480 for DPB1. Using immunosequencing, the study profiled T cell repertoires from roughly 650 subjects and related those repertoires to cytomegalovirus serostatus. HLA typing included class I and class II loci at four-digit resolution. On average, around 200,000 unique TCR beta nucleotide sequences were sequenced per donor among some 430 genotyped donors of the cohort, with roughly 18% of those sequences being non-productive. The genetic ancestry cluster associated with self-reported Caucasian donors included 81% of the roughly 410 genotyped donors. To predict cytomegalovirus infection status, the study brought together high-throughput TCR immunosequencing, statistical association of individual TCRs with disease status, and machine learning. Besides the first cohort of more than 650 subjects, a separate validation cohort made up of roughly 120 different subjects was used. Donor age, sex, ethnicity and CMV serostatus were compiled alongside the repertoire data. An earlier analysis of roughly 580 of the donors used high-throughput TCR beta sequencing to judge whether each TCR beta V gene segment behaved as functional or pseudogenic. An early release covering roughly 580 HLA-typed donors comprised about 300 gigabases of sequencing data and around 80 million unique TCR sequences. To study patterns of TCR occurrence, a later analysis re-analyzed previously published TCR beta repertoires from hundreds of donors and added high-resolution HLA genotyping. The study aimed to test whether signatures of past pathogen exposure could be identified by cataloging public T cell receptors. In a later genetic analysis, genome-wide SNP genotypes for about three fifths of the 666 donors were used, and that subset was treated as a discovery cohort. Broader findings and caveats from the paper: The study gave a list of 150 to 200 TCR beta chains associated with cytomegalovirus. In a later analysis, TCR association rates were found to vary across HLA loci, with the most associated TCRs seen for DRB1 alleles and the fewest for HLA-C alleles. An earlier analysis of 587 of the donors showed that most TCR beta V segments appeared in productive rearrangements either about 87% or about 30% of the time, which broadly matched IMGT annotations. A later analysis found that most CMV-associated TCR beta chains appeared HLA-restricted, with HLA associations seemingly driven largely by CMV exposure. Roughly uniform sequencing depth across donors was assumed in presence/absence analyses, although this assumption may not hold. The authors suggested that the approach could potentially be generalized to other disease states and immunological phenotypes. Several of the top co-occurrence clusters appeared to be linked to parvovirus B19, influenza, CMV and Epstein-Barr virus, according to a later analysis. A later analysis associated around 16,000 TCR beta sequences with specific HLA alleles at a false discovery rate of 0.05. V-gene and J-gene trimming of TCR beta chains was associated with a missense DCLRE1C variant in a later genetic analysis, and the association was replicated in an independent cohort. Assigning TCR associations to individual alleles was difficult when HLA alleles, especially DR and DQ, strongly co-occurred. Correlated functional status among segregating V segments might reflect linkage disequilibrium, but an unknown experimental factor could not be ruled out. Compared with the approximately 710-donor mean, donors in an Asian-associated ancestry cluster had fewer N-insertions in productive TCRs, according to a later genetic analysis. Because the 87-base-pair reads could not distinguish some IMGT-functional V segments, including TRBV6-2 and TRBV6-3, those segments were excluded. In vitro tests confirmed that a few of the cytomegalovirus-associated TCR beta chains recognize cytomegalovirus antigens. A cluster of highly shared sequence variants was judged likely to represent a technical artifact of the sequencing pipeline. Compared with equally common non-associated chains, HLA-associated TCR beta chains in a later analysis were more clonally expanded and had lower generation probabilities. CMV serostatus was the only immune exposure information available for the cohort. A further reported finding was that TCR beta sequences accurately predicted the HLA-A and HLA-B alleles for most subjects in the first cohort. The classifier was reported to diagnose cytomegalovirus status with high specificity and sensitivity in both the original and validation cohorts. Because counts were too low, more than 15 rarely observed V segments, including chromosome 9 orphons, were left out of the earlier analysis of 587 of the donors. Only TCR beta chains were sequenced in this cohort, and the absence of alpha or paired-chain data limited detectable features. Across donors, most TCR sequences were observed very rarely, whereas some public TCRs were present in many individuals. Because HLA typing was unavailable for some donors at each locus, only the typed subset was used in association tests.

The clonotype comes from a man aged 25 to 40 in good health and CMV-seronegative. The chain employs TRBV10-3 and TRBJ1-1; a tentative D match to TRBD1 spans 5 bases. The sequenced sample was PBMCs. CDR3 sequence: CAISQGRDNTEAFF. The nucleotide sequence reads as follows: TGTGCCATCAGTCAGGGAAGGGATAACACTGAAGCTTTCTTT.